These 25 T cell receptor beta chains share one sample of origin, sequenced in a study of OX40 agonist ivuxolimab in advanced cancers. Produced via immunoSEQ multiplex PCR; TCRdb's table is partial and in-frame only. The table lists about 100,000 clones, about nine tenths of them singletons. The sample in question was CD4+ or CD8+ T cells sorted from blood, obtained in a trial of the OX40 agonist ivuxolimab. Receptors originate from an adult with an advanced solid tumor such as melanoma, head and neck, liver or kidney cancer.

The V and J genes are TRBV19 and TRBJ1-1; perhaps TRBD1 as D (6 bases). V was clipped by 4 bases and J by 4 bases, with 16 bases between them. The CDR3 length is 15 residues. CDR1 and CDR2 (germline): LNHDA, SQIVND (reference sequence). In nucleotides, the CDR3 is TGTGCCAGTAGTACGATCGTGACAGGCGGCACTGAAGCTTTCTTT. Translation: CASSTIVTGGTEAFF. Together with reference TRBV19 and TRBJ1-1, the CDR3 gives the full variable domain: DGGITQSPKYLFRKEGQNVTLSCEQNLNHDAMYWYRQDPGQGLRLIYYSQIVNDFQKGDIAEGYSVSREKKESFPLTVTSAQKNPTAFYLCASSTIVTGGTEAFFGQGTRLTVV.

This chain connects TRBV28 to TRBJ2-1; TRBD2 aligns across 12 bases. With 8 bases clipped from V and 8 bases from J, the junction kept 10 bases outside the gene matches. CDR3 size: 15 residues. Per germline, CDR1 MDHEN and CDR2 SYDVKM. CDR3 nucleotide sequence: TGTGCCAGCGGACTTGGACTAGCGGGAAGTCATGAGCAGTTCTTC. Translating it yields CASGLGLAGSHEQFF.

The rearrangement links TRBV7-3 to TRBJ2-3; D gene ambiguous. The germline CDR1 and CDR2 sequences are SGHTA and FQGTGA. V shed 5 bases and J shed 7 bases, with 13 bases lying between them. The CDR3 consists of 13 residues. The CDR3 DNA sequence: TGTGCCAGCAGCCTCTCCCAGTCGAATACGCAGTATTTT. This gives the protein CASSLSQSNTQYF.

This chain links TRBV7-2 with TRBJ2-7; 10 nucleotides line up with TRBD2. Germline CDR1 and CDR2: SGHTA and FQGNSA. J was trimmed by 6 bases and V by 1 base; bases with no gene match: 9. The CDR3 is 16 residues long. The CDR3 region is CASSLGLLAGAGEQYF. DNA for the CDR3: TGTGCCAGCAGCTTAGGTCTGCTAGCGGGAGCTGGCGAGCAGTACTTC.

The V gene is TRBV7-9, the J gene TRBJ2-3; D perhaps matches TRBD1 (5 bases). V was clipped by 1 base and J by 5 bases, with 10 bases between them. The CDR3 runs 14 residues. The germline V gene encodes CDR1 SEHNR and CDR2 FQNEAQ (reference sequence). CDR3: CASSLGQGIDTQYF. Written as DNA, the CDR3 is TGTGCCAGCAGCTTAGGGCAGGGAATAGATACGCAGTATTTT.

The chain employs TRBV19 and TRBJ2-2; unclear D gene. Germline V lookup: CDR1 LNHDA, CDR2 SQIVND (reference sequence). The germline V and J ends were trimmed by 3 bases and 2 bases, with 4 bases remaining between them. This CDR3 has 13 amino acids. CDR3 DNA: TGTGCCAGTAGTATCGGTAACACCGGGGAGCTGTTTTTT. Encoded protein: CASSIGNTGELFF.

The chain recombines TRBV19 with TRBJ2-1; D not certain. V lost 4 bases to trimming and J lost 0 bases, with 10 bases between them. The CDR3 length is 15 residues. Germline values: CDR1 LNHDA, CDR2 SQIVND (reference sequence). CDR3 sequence: CASSSHASSYNEQFF. CDR3 bases: TGTGCCAGTAGTAGCCATGCGAGCTCCTACAATGAGCAGTTCTTC.

The V call is TRBV18, the J call TRBJ2-2; D remains unclear. This CDR3 comprises 16 residues. Germline loops: CDR1 KGHSH, CDR2 LQKENI. Trimming removed 2 bases at V and 1 base at J, with 11 bases between. CDR3 in DNA: TGTGCCAGCTCACCAAGGCTTGCAGAGAACACCGGGGAGCTGTTTTTT. As protein: CASSPRLAENTGELFF. Full variable domain (outside the CDR3, taken from reference TRBV18 and TRBJ2-2): NAGVMQNPRHLVRRRGQEARLRCSPMKGHSHVYWYRQLPEEGLKFMVYLQKENIIDESGMPKERFSAEFPKEGPSILRIQQVVRGDSAAYFCASSPRLAENTGELFFGEGSRLTVL.

The chain joins TRBV4-3 to TRBJ2-5; 11 positions match TRBD2. The junction had 2 bases not matched to a gene; V was cut back by 4 bases and J by 1 base. This CDR3 comprises 15 residues. Germline V CDR1 and CDR2: LGHNA, YSLEER. The CDR3 spells CASSRLAGSQETQYF. For the CDR3, the DNA is TGCGCCAGCAGCCGACTAGCGGGATCCCAAGAGACCCAGTACTTC.

The J gene is TRBJ1-5, the V gene TRBV2, with D unresolved. The CDR3 loop spans 17 amino acids. Germline-derived CDR1 and CDR2 are SNHLY and FYNNEI. V gave up 4 bases and J gave up 0 bases, with 16 bases separating them. The CDR3 coding sequence is TGTGCCAGCAGTGCGGATCGGACTTATTATAGCAATCAGCCCCAGCATTTT. Its protein is CASSADRTYYSNQPQHF.

The chain has TRBV5-1 and TRBJ2-5; D tentatively fits TRBD1 or TRBD2 (5 bases each). The CDR3 has 17 amino acids. V lost 3 bases and J lost 3, with 21 bases in between. Germline CDR1 and CDR2: SGHRS and YFSETQ. CDR3 protein: CASSSPGPGWQEETQYF. As DNA, the CDR3 is TGCGCCAGCAGCTCACCGGGACCGGGCTGGCAGGAAGAGACCCAGTACTTC.

The V and J genes are TRBV27 and TRBJ1-6, with D unclear. The CDR3 has 13 amino acids. Trimming took off 6 bases at V and 13 bases at J, with 16 bases between the two ends. The germline V gene has CDR1 MNHEY and CDR2 SMNVEV (reference sequence). In nucleotides, the CDR3 is TGTGCCAGCAGCACCCGGGTTGGCGGGCCCCTCCACTTT. As protein: CASSTRVGGPLHF.

The chain has TRBV9 and TRBJ2-3; D might be TRBD2 (6 bases). V was clipped by 0 bases and J by 1 base, with 12 bases between them. The CDR3 loop spans 16 amino acids. Germline assignment: CDR1 SGDLS and CDR2 YYNGEE. The CDR3 region has the DNA TGTGCCAGCAGCGTAGGGCCTAGCGATCGCACAGATACGCAGTATTTT. Translation: CASSVGPSDRTDTQYF.

The chain recombines TRBV18 with TRBJ2-3; 7 nucleotides line up with TRBD1. V lost 5 bases and J lost 0; bases outside the gene matches: 8. The CDR3 contains 16 residues. Germline CDR1 and CDR2: KGHSH and LQKENI. The CDR3 coding sequence is TGTGCCAGCTCAGAAGAGACAGGGCTAAGCACAGATACGCAGTATTTT. This encodes CASSEETGLSTDTQYF.

This clone appeared a few times. The gene calls are TRBV4-2 and TRBJ1-1; D not resolved. V was shortened by 4 bases and J by 7 bases, with 10 bases between the two germline ends. Germline V CDR1 and CDR2: LGHNA, YNFKEQ. The length of the CDR3 is 12 residues. The CDR3 loop reads CASSPPWGEAFF. DNA for the CDR3: TGTGCCAGCAGCCCGCCGTGGGGTGAAGCTTTCTTT.

The rearrangement links TRBV9 to TRBJ2-1; D is unclear. This CDR3 has 12 amino acids. Germline CDR1 reads SGDLS; CDR2 reads YYNGEE. Trimming pared 3 bases from V and 12 bases from J, leaving 13 bases between. CDR3 protein: CASSAEVGGQFF. The CDR3, as DNA: TGTGCCAGCAGCGCCGAAGTCGGCGGGCAGTTCTTC. Full variable domain (missing parts from reference TRBV9 and TRBJ2-1): DSGVTQTPKHLITATGQRVTLRCSPRSGDLSVYWYQQSLDQGLQFLIQYYNGEERAKGNILERFSAQQFPDLHSELNLSSLELGDSALYFCASSAEVGGQFFGPGTRLTVL.

The chain couples TRBV19 to TRBJ2-2; D is possibly TRBD1 (7 bases). The V gene lost 7 bases and the J gene lost 7 bases, with 25 bases spanning the gap. The CDR3 contains 17 residues. From germline, CDR1 is LNHDA and CDR2 SQIVND (reference sequence). CDR3 protein: CASTIPWGQGGDGELFF. In DNA form, the CDR3 reads TGTGCCAGTACCATCCCCTGGGGGCAGGGGGGAGACGGGGAGCTGTTTTTT.

The genes are TRBV9 and TRBJ2-3; TRBD1 might be the D (7 bases). The V end was cut by 2 bases, the J end by 1 base, with 14 bases between. CDR1 is SGDLS and CDR2 is YYNGEE in the germline V gene. The CDR3 totals 16 residues. The CDR3 DNA is TGTGCCAGCAGCGTCCTTCAGGGGGGAGGCACAGATACGCAGTATTTT. Translated, it gives CASSVLQGGGTDTQYF.

The chain couples TRBV6-5 to TRBJ2-7; D tentatively reads TRBD1 or TRBD2 (5 bases each). The CDR3 has 14 amino acids. Trimming cost V 8 bases and J 4 bases, with 18 bases left between them. Germline lookup yields CDR1 MNHEY and CDR2 SVGAGI. This CDR3 is CASSRDAQIYEQYF. CDR3 DNA: TGTGCCAGCTCAAGGGACGCACAAATTTACGAGCAGTACTTC.

V gene TRBV27 combines with J gene TRBJ1-1; 7 positions match TRBD1. V shed 7 bases and J 1 base; nucleotides not matched to a gene: 9. The CDR3 runs 15 residues. Per the germline V gene, CDR1 is MNHEY and CDR2 is SMNVEV (reference sequence). The CDR3, as DNA: TGTGCCAGCAAACCGGGACAGAAGAGGAACACTGAAGCTTTCTTT. This gives the protein CASKPGQKRNTEAFF.

The chain links TRBV2 to TRBJ2-1; TRBD2 matches at 14 bases. Germline V CDR1 and CDR2: SNHLY, FYNNEI. V was clipped by 5 bases and J by 9 bases; unmatched bases: 6. This CDR3 spans 15 amino acids. The CDR3 region has the DNA TGTGCCAGCAGTCTTGGGGGACTAGCGGGAGTTGAGCAGTTCTTC. Translated: CASSLGGLAGVEQFF.

CDR3 sequence reads: CATWAPLSYEQYF. Here the CDR3 DNA reads TGTGCCACCTGGGCCCCGCTTTCCTACGAGCAGTACTTC. The rearrangement links TRBV6-5 to TRBJ2-7; no reliable D call. Germline CDR1 reads MNHEY; CDR2 reads SVGAGI. Trimming took off 10 bases at V and 1 base at J, with 14 bases between the two ends. The CDR3 has 13 residues.

To note about this clone: Other nucleotide sequences in the sample specify the same CDR3. The J gene is TRBJ1-2, the V gene TRBV27, with D possibly being TRBD1 (5 bases). V was pared by 0 bases and J by 7 bases, with 9 bases between. CDR3 length: 13 residues. CDR1 and CDR2 (germline): MNHEY, SMNVEV (reference sequence). CDR3 loop: CASSLSGVSGYTF. The CDR3, as DNA: TGTGCCAGCAGTTTATCAGGGGTCAGTGGCTACACCTTC.

V is TRBV7-3 and J is TRBJ2-7; 8 nucleotides agree with TRBD2. The germline V gene has CDR1 SGHTA and CDR2 FQGTGA. With V trimmed by 0 bases and J by 6 bases, 1 base remained unmatched. The CDR3 has 13 amino acids. The CDR3 here is CASSLTGTSEQYF. The CDR3 DNA sequence: TGTGCCAGCAGCTTAACGGGGACTAGCGAGCAGTACTTC.

The chain uses TRBV6-5 and TRBJ2-1, with 12 bases matching TRBD2. With 6 bases clipped from V and 7 bases from J, the junction kept 7 bases outside the gene matches. Germline-derived CDR1 and CDR2 are MNHEY and SVGAGI. The CDR3 runs to 15 residues. CDR3 nucleotide sequence: TGTGCCAGCAGGATCGGGACTAGCGGGCATAATGAGCAGTTCTTC. Amino acid sequence: CASRIGTSGHNEQFF.